The entry below gives a single T cell receptor beta chain sequence along with its context. Clones were sequenced by immunoSEQ multiplex PCR, and TCRdb holds only the in-frame ones, with some missing. Of 90,000 to 150,000 clones in the sample, approximately 94% were seen once. The entry originates in a study of T cell changes during pregnancy in multiple sclerosis. Germline V lookup: CDR1 MNHEY, CDR2 SMNVEV (reference sequence). This CDR3 contains 14 residues. V lost 4 bases to trimming and J lost 5 bases, with 14 bases between them. The V and J genes are TRBV27 and TRBJ1-1; D is possibly TRBD1 (5 bases). The input for sequencing was peripheral blood, taken before pregnancy. The TCR comes from a female donor with multiple sclerosis, enrolled in a pregnancy study. CDR3: CASSSRGSRTEAFF. The CDR3, as DNA: TGTGCCAGCAGTTCACGGGGGTCGAGGACTGAAGCTTTCTTT.